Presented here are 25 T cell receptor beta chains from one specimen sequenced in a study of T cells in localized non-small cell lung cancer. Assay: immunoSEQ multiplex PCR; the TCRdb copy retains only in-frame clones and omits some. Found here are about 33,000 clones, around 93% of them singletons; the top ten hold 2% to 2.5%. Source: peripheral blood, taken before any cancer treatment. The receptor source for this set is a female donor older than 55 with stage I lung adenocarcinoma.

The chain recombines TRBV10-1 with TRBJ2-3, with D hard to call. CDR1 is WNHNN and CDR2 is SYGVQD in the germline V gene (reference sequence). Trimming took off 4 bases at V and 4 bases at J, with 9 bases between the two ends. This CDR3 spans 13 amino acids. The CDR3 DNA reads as TGCGCCAGCAGTGTTGGTGTTCCAGATACGCAGTATTTT. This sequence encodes CASSVGVPDTQYF.

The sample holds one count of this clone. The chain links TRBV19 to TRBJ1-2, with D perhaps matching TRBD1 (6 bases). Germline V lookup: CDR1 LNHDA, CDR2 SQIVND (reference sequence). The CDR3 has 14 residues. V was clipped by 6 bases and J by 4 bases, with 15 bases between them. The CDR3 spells CASRAQGISYGYTF. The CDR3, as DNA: TGTGCCAGTAGAGCACAGGGAATCAGCTATGGCTACACCTTC.

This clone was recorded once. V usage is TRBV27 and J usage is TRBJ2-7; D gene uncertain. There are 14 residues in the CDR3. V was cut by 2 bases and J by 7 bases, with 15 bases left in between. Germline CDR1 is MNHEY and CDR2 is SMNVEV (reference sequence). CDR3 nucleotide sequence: TGTGCCAGCAGTTTAACGACTCGATTAGGGGAGCAGTACTTC. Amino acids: CASSLTTRLGEQYF.

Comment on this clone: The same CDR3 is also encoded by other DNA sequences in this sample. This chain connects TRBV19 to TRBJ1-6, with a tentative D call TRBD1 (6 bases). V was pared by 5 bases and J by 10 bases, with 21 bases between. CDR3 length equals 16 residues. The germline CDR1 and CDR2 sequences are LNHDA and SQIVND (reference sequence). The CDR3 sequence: CASSPGGPPQGSPLHF. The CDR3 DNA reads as TGTGCCAGTAGTCCTGGGGGTCCCCCCCAGGGGTCACCCCTCCACTTT.

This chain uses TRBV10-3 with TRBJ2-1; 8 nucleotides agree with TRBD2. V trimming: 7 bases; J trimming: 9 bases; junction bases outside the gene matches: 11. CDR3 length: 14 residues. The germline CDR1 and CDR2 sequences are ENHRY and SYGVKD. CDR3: CAITEYAGGSEQFF. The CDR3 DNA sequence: TGTGCCATCACTGAATACGCGGGGGGTAGTGAGCAGTTCTTC.

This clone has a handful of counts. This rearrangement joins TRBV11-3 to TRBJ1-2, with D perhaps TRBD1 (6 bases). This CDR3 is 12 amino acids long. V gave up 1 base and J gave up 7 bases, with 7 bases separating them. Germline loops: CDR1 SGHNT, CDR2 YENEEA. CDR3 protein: CASSLGTAGYTF. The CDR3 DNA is TGTGCCAGCAGCTTAGGGACAGCTGGCTACACCTTC.

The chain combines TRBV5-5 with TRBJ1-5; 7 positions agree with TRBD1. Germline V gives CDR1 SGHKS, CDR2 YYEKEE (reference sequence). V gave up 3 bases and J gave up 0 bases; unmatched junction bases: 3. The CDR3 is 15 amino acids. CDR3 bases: TGTGCCAGCAGCTCCACAGGGGTTAGCAATCAGCCCCAGCATTTT. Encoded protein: CASSSTGVSNQPQHF.

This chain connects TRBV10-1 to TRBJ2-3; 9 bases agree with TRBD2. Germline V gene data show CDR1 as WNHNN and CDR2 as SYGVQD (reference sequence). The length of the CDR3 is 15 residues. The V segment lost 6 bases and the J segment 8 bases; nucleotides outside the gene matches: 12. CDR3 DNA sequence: TGCGCCAGCAGCGAGCGGGGGGCCTTAGGGGGTACGCAGTATTTT. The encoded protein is CASSERGALGGTQYF.

CDR3 sequence (DNA): TGTGCCAGCAGCTTCTTAGGGAGGGAAGGCTACACCTTC. Its protein product is CASSFLGREGYTF. V gene TRBV7-9 combines with J gene TRBJ1-2; the D is unclear. The CDR3 totals 13 residues. Between the trimmed V and J ends, which lost 3 bases and 8 bases, there was a span of 13 bases. In germline, CDR1 is SEHNR, CDR2 FQNEAQ (reference sequence).

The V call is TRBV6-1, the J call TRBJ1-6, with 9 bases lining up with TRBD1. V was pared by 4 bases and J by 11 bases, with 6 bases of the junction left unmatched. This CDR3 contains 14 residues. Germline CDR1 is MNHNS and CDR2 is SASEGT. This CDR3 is CASSADRGDPPLHF. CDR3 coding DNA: TGTGCCAGCAGTGCCGACAGGGGGGATCCACCCCTCCACTTT.

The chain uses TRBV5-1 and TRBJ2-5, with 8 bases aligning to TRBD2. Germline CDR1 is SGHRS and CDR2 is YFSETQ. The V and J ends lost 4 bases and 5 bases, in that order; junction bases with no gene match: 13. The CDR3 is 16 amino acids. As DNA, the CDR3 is TGCGCCAGCAGCCCGGCCCGGGGGGGAGTATCGGAGACCCAGTACTTC. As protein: CASSPARGGVSETQYF. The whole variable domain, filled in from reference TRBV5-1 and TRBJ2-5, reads KAGVTQTPRYLIKTRGQQVTLSCSPISGHRSVSWYQQTPGQGLQFLFEYFSETQRNKGNFPGRFSGRQFSNSRSEMNVSTLELGDSALYLCASSPARGGVSETQYFGPGTRLLVL.

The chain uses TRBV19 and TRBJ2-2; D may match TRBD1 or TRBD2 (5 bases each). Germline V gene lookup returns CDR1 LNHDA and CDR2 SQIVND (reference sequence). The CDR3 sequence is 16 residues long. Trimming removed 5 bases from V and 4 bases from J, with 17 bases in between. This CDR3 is CASSLRGRPGTGELFF. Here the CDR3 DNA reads TGTGCCAGTAGTTTGAGGGGCCGCCCTGGCACCGGGGAGCTGTTTTTT.

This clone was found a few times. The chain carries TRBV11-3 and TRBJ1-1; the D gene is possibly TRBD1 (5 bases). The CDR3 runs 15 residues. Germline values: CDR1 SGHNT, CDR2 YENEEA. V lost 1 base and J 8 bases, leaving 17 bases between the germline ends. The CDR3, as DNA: TGTGCCAGCAGCTTAGCAGGGCTCGGGCAGCCCGAAGCTTTCTTT. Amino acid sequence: CASSLAGLGQPEAFF. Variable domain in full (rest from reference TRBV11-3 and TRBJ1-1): EAGVVQSPRYKIIEKKQPVAFWCNPISGHNTLYWYLQNLGQGPELLIRYENEEAVDDSQLPKDRFSAERLKGVDSTLKIQPAELGDSAVYLCASSLAGLGQPEAFFGQGTRLTVV.

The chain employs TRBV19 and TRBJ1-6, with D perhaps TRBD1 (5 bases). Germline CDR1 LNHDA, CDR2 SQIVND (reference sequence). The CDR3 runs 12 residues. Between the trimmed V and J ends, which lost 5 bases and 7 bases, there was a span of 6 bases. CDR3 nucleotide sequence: TGTGCCAGTAGTGACAGAAATTCACCCCTCCACTTT. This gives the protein CASSDRNSPLHF.

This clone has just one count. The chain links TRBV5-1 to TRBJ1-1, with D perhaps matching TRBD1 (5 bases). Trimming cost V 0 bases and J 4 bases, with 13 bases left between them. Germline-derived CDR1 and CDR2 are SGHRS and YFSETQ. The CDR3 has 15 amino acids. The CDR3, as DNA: TGCGCCAGCAGCTTGGTGCAGGGTAGATCCACTGAAGCTTTCTTT. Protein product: CASSLVQGRSTEAFF. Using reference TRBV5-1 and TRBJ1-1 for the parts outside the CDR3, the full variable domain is KAGVTQTPRYLIKTRGQQVTLSCSPISGHRSVSWYQQTPGQGLQFLFEYFSETQRNKGNFPGRFSGRQFSNSRSEMNVSTLELGDSALYLCASSLVQGRSTEAFFGQGTRLTVV.

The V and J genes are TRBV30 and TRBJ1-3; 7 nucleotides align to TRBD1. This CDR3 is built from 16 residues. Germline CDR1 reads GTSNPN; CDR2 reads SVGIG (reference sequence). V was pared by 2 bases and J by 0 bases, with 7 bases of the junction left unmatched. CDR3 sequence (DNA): TGTGCCTGGAGTCAGGGGGGGGCTTTCTCTGGAAACACCATATATTTT. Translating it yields CAWSQGGAFSGNTIYF.

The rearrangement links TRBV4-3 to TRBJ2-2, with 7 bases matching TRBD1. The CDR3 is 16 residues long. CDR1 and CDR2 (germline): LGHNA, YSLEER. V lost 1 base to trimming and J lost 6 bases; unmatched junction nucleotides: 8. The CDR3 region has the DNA TGCGCCAGCAGCCAAGGCCCCTCGACAGGGTCCGGGGAGCTGTTTTTT. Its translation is CASSQGPSTGSGELFF.

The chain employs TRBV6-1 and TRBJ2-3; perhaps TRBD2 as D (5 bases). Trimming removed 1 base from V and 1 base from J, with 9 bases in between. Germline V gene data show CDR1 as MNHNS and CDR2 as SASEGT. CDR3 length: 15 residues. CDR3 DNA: TGTGCCAGCAGTGAAGAGAGGGTTGGCACAGATACGCAGTATTTT. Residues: CASSEERVGTDTQYF.

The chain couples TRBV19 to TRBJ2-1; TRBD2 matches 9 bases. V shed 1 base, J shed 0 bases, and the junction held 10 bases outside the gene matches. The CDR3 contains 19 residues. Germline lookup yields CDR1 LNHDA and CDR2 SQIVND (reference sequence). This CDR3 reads CASSIGSGGPGYSYNEQFF. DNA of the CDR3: TGTGCCAGTAGTATAGGTAGCGGGGGCCCAGGGTACTCCTACAATGAGCAGTTCTTC.

CDR3 coding DNA: TGTGCCAGTCTGCCCAGGGGCGCAACGGCCTACGAGCAGTACTTC. Translated, it gives CASLPRGATAYEQYF. V usage is TRBV5-6 and J usage is TRBJ2-7; possibly TRBD1 for D (6 bases). V was trimmed by 8 bases and J by 2 bases, leaving 20 bases between them. The length of the CDR3 is 15 residues. The germline V gene encodes CDR1 SGHDT and CDR2 YYEEEE. Drawing the rest from reference TRBV5-6 and TRBJ2-7, the complete variable domain is DAGVTQSPTHLIKTRGQQVTLRCSPKSGHDTVSWYQQALGQGPQFIFQYYEEEERQRGNFPDRFSGHQFPNYSSELNVNALLLGDSALYLCASLPRGATAYEQYFGPGTRLTVT.

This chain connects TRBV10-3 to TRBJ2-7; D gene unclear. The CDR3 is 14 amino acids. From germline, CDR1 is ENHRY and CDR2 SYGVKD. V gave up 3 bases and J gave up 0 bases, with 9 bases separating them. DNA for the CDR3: TGTGCCATCAGTGACTCCAGGAGCTCCTACGAGCAGTACTTC. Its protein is CAISDSRSSYEQYF.

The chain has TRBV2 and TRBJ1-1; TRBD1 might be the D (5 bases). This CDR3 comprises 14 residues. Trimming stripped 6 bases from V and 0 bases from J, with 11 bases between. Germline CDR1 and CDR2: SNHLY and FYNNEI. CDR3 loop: CASRVNRMNTEAFF. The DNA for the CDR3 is TGTGCCAGCAGGGTTAACAGGATGAACACTGAAGCTTTCTTT. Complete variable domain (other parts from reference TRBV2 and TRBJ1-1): EPEVTQTPSHQVTQMGQEVILRCVPISNHLYFYWYRQILGQKVEFLVSFYNNEISEKSEIFDDQFSVERPDGSNFTLKIRSTKLEDSAMYFCASRVNRMNTEAFFGQGTRLTVV.

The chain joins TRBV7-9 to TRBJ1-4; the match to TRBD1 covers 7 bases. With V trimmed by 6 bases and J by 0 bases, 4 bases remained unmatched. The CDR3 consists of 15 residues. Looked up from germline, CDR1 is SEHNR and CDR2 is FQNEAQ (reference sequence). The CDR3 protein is CASSTGVTTNEKLFF. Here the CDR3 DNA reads TGTGCCAGCAGTACAGGGGTTACAACTAATGAAAAACTGTTTTTT.

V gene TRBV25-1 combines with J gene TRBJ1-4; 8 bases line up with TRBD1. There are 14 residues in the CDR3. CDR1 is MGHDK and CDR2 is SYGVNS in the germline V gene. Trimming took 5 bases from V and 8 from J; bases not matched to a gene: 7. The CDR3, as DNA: TGTGCCAGCAGTTGGGATAGACAGGGGGAAAAACTGTTTTTT. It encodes CASSWDRQGEKLFF.

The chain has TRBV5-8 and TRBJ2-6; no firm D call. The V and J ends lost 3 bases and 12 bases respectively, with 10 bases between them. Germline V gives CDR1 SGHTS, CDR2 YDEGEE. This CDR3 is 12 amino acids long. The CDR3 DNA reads TGTGCCAGCAGCTCCCCTTATAGCGTCCTGACTTTC. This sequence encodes CASSSPYSVLTF.